This T cell receptor beta chain was identified during a study of control samples from healthy donors and cancer patients (dated by TCRdb to the early 2020s). The germline V gene (reference sequence) yields PRHDT for CDR1 and FYEKMQ for CDR2. Unmatched junction bases come to 23, with V trimmed by 2 bases and J by 5 bases. The CDR3 numbers 20 residues from cysteine through phenylalanine. Of the read, only the CDR3 DNA is kept; its 60 bases are in frame from base 1. The library was prepared using the immunoSEQ multiplex PCR assay. Held by TCRdb, this immuneACCESS table contains in-frame sequences only and omits some clones. Under half of the omission traces to an unresolved V gene where checked; the cause of the rest is unknown. The sample table holds about 51,000 clones, of which 85% to 90% were seen once. Jointly, the top ten make up about 39% of the sample. With regard to this clone: No cognate antigen has been identified for it. No qualities accompany the bases; no much larger clone lies one base away.

The sequence was collected from a man aged 45 to 65 with head and neck cancer. Sequenced sample: PBMCs. The V and J segments used are TRBV13 and TRBJ1-1, with TRBD1 matching 7 junction bases. Read as DNA, the sequence is TGTGCCAGCAGCTTAAAAGCCCAGATTTTGGACAGGCGGAGGGGGACTGAAGCTTTCTTT. Protein translation: CASSLKAQILDRRRGTEAFF.